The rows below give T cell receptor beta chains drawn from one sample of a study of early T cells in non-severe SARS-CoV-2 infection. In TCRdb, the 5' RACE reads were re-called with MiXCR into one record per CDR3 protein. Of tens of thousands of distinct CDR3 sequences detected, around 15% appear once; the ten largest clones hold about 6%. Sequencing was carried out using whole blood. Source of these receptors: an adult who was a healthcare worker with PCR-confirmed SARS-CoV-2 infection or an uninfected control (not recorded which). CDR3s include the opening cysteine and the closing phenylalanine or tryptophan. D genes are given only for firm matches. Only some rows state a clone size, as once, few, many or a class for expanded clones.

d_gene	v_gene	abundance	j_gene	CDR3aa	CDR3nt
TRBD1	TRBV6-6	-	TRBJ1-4	CASIPTGGGEKLFF	TGTGCCAGCATACCGACAGGGGGAGGTGAAAAACTGTTTTTT
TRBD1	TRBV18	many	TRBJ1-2	CASSPRQGADGYTF	TGTGCCAGCTCACCACGTCAGGGGGCTGATGGCTACACCTTC
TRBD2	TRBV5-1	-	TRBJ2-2	CASSPLAGGPTGELFF	TGCGCCAGCAGCCCACTAGCGGGGGGGCCCACCGGGGAGCTGTTTTTT
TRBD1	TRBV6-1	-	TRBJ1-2	CASSEARGQGATPYGYTF	TGTGCCAGCAGTGAAGCGCGAGGACAGGGGGCTACTCCCTATGGCTACACCTTC
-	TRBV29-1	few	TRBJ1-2	CSTRGGADYGYTF	TGCAGCACCCGTGGGGGGGCGGACTATGGCTACACCTTC
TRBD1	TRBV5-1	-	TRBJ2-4	CALRGQGSGLAKNIQYF	TGCGCCCTGCGAGGACAGGGATCCGGCTTAGCCAAAAACATTCAGTACTTC
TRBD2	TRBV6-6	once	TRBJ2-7	CASSYSASGGAVHEQYF	TGTGCCAGCAGTTACTCCGCTAGCGGGGGGGCGGTCCACGAGCAGTACTTC
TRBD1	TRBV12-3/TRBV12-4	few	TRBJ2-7	CASSSARTGWNHEQYF	TGTGCCAGCAGTTCCGCCCGGACAGGGTGGAATCACGAGCAGTACTTC
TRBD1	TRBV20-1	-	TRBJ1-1	CSAGPQTGADTEAFF	TGCAGTGCTGGGCCCCAGACAGGGGCGGACACTGAAGCTTTCTTT
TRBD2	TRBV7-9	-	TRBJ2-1	CASSDGLAIAYNEQFF	TGTGCCAGCAGCGATGGACTAGCCATCGCCTACAATGAGCAGTTCTTC
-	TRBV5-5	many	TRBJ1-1	CASSLRGFSSNTEAFF	TGTGCCAGCAGCTTGCGGGGTTTCAGTAGCAACACTGAAGCTTTCTTT
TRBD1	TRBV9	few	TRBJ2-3	CASSFRDRVDTQYF	TGTGCCAGCAGCTTCCGGGACAGGGTAGATACGCAGTATTTT
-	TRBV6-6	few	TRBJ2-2	CASTGTGQGAGELFF	TGTGCCAGTACCGGAACGGGGCAGGGAGCCGGGGAGCTGTTTTTT
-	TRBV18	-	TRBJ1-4	CASSPYPATNEKLFF	TGTGCCAGCTCACCTTACCCTGCAACTAATGAAAAACTGTTTTTT
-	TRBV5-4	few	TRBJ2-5	CASSLAGTQETQYF	TGTGCCAGCAGCTTGGCAGGCACCCAAGAGACCCAGTACTTC
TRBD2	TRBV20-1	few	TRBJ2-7	CSARDGDSGGIEQYF	TGCAGTGCTAGAGATGGCGATAGCGGGGGGATCGAGCAGTACTTC